The 26 T cell receptor beta chains reported below all come from one sample, sequenced in a study of regulatory T cells in long-lasting Graves disease. Combining iRepertoire HTBI primers with Arm-PCR of CDR3 regions, the authors built TCR beta libraries. TCRdb called the multiplex PCR reads again in MiXCR, with one record for every CDR3 protein. Seen here are hundreds of thousands of distinct CDR3 sequences, 12% observed once, and the top ten hold 8% to 10%. Time point of the sample: newly diagnosed GD, antithyroid drugs for less than 3 months. Following extraction of RNA from PBMCs, that RNA was used to make the TCR library. The data were also submitted as part of a second study, on T cells in Graves' hyperthyroidism and ophthalmopathy.

The sequencing here drew on peripheral blood mononuclear cells (PBMCs), taken at new diagnosis, from a patient treated with antithyroid drugs. The source of these receptors is a young woman with Graves disease.

This clonotype was recorded at least ten times. The chain recombines TRBV11-2 with TRBJ2-1; D perhaps matches TRBD2 (7 bases). Germline CDR1 is SGHAT and CDR2 is FQNNGV. V lost 4 bases to trimming and J lost 5 bases, with 18 bases between them. The CDR3 totals 16 residues. The CDR3 sequence: CASSSNPLGGDNEQFF. The CDR3 DNA sequence: TGTGCCAGCAGCTCAAACCCCCTAGGGGGGGACAATGAGCAGTTCTTC.

This clonotype was recorded at least ten times. The chain recombines TRBV9 with TRBJ2-7; D tentatively fits TRBD1 or TRBD2 (5 bases each). The length of the CDR3 is 15 residues. V was shortened by 0 bases and J by 2 bases, with 12 bases between the two germline ends. CDR1 and CDR2 from the germline V gene are SGDLS and YYNGEE. The CDR3 sequence is CASSVATGGPYEQYF. Written as DNA, the CDR3 is TGTGCCAGCAGCGTAGCTACTGGGGGACCCTACGAGCAGTACTTC.

In this sample, this clonotype turned up many times. The rearrangement links TRBV20-1 to TRBJ2-5; 11 bases are a match to TRBD2. The germline gives CDR1 DFQATT, CDR2 SNEGSKA (reference sequence). CDR3 size: 14 residues. Losses at the gene ends were 5 bases for V and 2 bases for J; bases not matched to a gene: 4. As DNA, the CDR3 is TGCAGTGCTCGCCGACTAGCGGGGCAAGAGACCCAGTACTTC. Protein sequence: CSARRLAGQETQYF.

Many counts were recorded for this clonotype. The rearrangement uses TRBV6-1 and TRBJ1-2; tentatively, D is TRBD1 (6 bases). Trimming removed 5 bases at V and 5 bases at J, with 21 bases between. This CDR3 is 16 amino acids long. Germline V gene sequence: CDR1 MNHNS, CDR2 SASEGT. DNA of the CDR3: TGTGCCAGCAGTCGCCCGGGAGGGGGGGCGGCTTATGGCTACACCTTC. This codes for CASSRPGGGAAYGYTF.

This clonotype was detected ten times or more. V and J are TRBV11-2 and TRBJ2-4, with 7 bases that match TRBD2. CDR1 is SGHAT and CDR2 is FQNNGV in the germline V gene. J gave up 10 bases and V 5 bases, and 2 bases lay outside the gene matches. This CDR3 is 11 amino acids long. In DNA, the CDR3 is TGTGCCAGCAGCGGCGGGGGTATTCAGTACTTC. Protein product: CASSGGGIQYF.

This clonotype was seen only a few times. The V call is TRBV5-4, the J call TRBJ1-4; 10 bases match TRBD1. Germline-derived CDR1 and CDR2 are SGHNT and YYREEE (reference sequence). V shed 4 bases, J shed 6 bases, and the junction held 18 bases outside the gene matches. The CDR3 extends over 19 amino acids. The CDR3 here is CASSQDYRFSGQGYEKLFF. The CDR3 DNA follows: TGTGCCAGCAGCCAAGATTATAGATTCTCGGGACAGGGGTATGAAAAACTGTTTTTT.

The chain has TRBV20-1 and TRBJ2-7; D tentatively fits TRBD1 or TRBD2 (5 bases each). Germline CDR1 is DFQATT and CDR2 is SNEGSKA (reference sequence). The CDR3 runs 14 residues. V lost 0 bases, J lost 5 bases, and 14 bases lay in between. The CDR3 sequence is CSARDQSGSHEQYF. The CDR3 nucleotides read TGCAGTGCTAGAGATCAATCAGGGAGCCACGAGCAGTACTTC.

This clonotype has a count of ten or more. The chain links TRBV7-2 to TRBJ2-6; 10 nucleotides agree with TRBD1. Germline V gene sequence: CDR1 SGHTA, CDR2 FQGNSA. The CDR3 has 19 amino acids. J gave up 2 bases and V 6 bases, and 13 bases lay outside the gene matches. Written as DNA, the CDR3 is TGTGCCAGCAGAGGGCGGGACAGGGGTTATGTTGCTGGGGCCAACGTCCTGACTTTC. It specifies CASRGRDRGYVAGANVLTF.

This rearrangement joins TRBV20-1 to TRBJ2-5, with 7 bases fitting TRBD1. The V gene end was trimmed by 3 bases and the J gene end by 4 bases; junction bases not matched to a gene: 14. The CDR3 totals 16 residues. Looked up from germline, CDR1 is DFQATT and CDR2 is SNEGSKA (reference sequence). The CDR3 DNA sequence: TGCAGTGCTAGTCATTCAGAGGGACAGACCGTAGAGACCCAGTACTTC. This translates into CSASHSEGQTVETQYF.

With respect to this clonotype: A junction end diverges from the germline sequence, so it may reflect a read error. The rearrangement links TRBV6-1 to TRBJ1-3, with D uncertain. CDR3 size: 14 residues. Germline V lookup: CDR1 MNHNS, CDR2 SASEGT. The CDR3 protein is CASSLGFPGALSWF. CDR3 in DNA: TGTGCCAGCAGTCTGGGGTTCCCTGGCGCCCTGAGTTGGTTT.

The V gene is TRBV5-1, the J gene TRBJ2-1; 10 positions agree with TRBD1. V lost 4 bases and J lost 2; bases outside the gene matches: 3. Germline CDR1 is SGHRS and CDR2 is YFSETQ. The CDR3 totals 15 residues. CDR3 sequence: CASSAGQGTYNEQFF. The CDR3 DNA reads as TGCGCCAGCAGCGCGGGACAGGGGACCTACAATGAGCAGTTCTTC.

This clonotype was seen at least ten times. The chain recombines TRBV12-3 or TRBV12-4 with TRBJ2-7; 7 bases align to TRBD1. CDR3 size: 14 residues. The V gene end was trimmed by 5 bases and the J gene end by 2 bases; junction bases not matched to a gene: 6. The CDR3 loop reads CASSHPGQPYEQYF. The CDR3 DNA reads as TGTGCCAGCAGTCACCCGGGACAGCCCTACGAGCAGTACTTC.

V usage is TRBV15 and J usage is TRBJ1-4, with D possibly TRBD1 on 6 matching bases. V lost 0 bases, J lost 5 bases, and 13 bases lay in between. The CDR3 runs 16 residues. From germline, CDR1 is LNHNV and CDR2 YYDKDF (reference sequence). The CDR3 protein is CATSRDQGQANEKLFF. The CDR3 DNA reads TGTGCCACCAGCAGAGATCAGGGACAAGCGAATGAAAAACTGTTTTTT.

There are many counts of this clonotype. This may be a read error, as it is one base from a much larger clone. V gene TRBV9 combines with J gene TRBJ1-1; D is unresolved. CDR1 SGDLS and CDR2 YYNGEE come from the germline V gene. The CDR3 loop spans 13 amino acids. Deletions cut 0 bases from V and 1 base from J, with 4 bases between. The CDR3 loop is CASSVEGNTEAFF. In nucleotides, the CDR3 is TGTGCCAGCAGCGTAGAGGGGAACACTGAAGCTTTCTTT. Full variable domain (remainder filled in from reference TRBV9 and TRBJ1-1): DSGVTQTPKHLITATGQRVTLRCSPRSGDLSVYWYQQSLDQGLQFLIQYYNGEERAKGNILERFSAQQFPDLHSELNLSSLELGDSALYFCASSVEGNTEAFFGQGTRLTVV.

V is TRBV11-2 and J is TRBJ2-1; no clear D. CDR1 and CDR2 from the germline V gene are SGHAT and FQNNGV. The CDR3 contains 14 residues. Trimming took 0 bases from V and 8 from J, leaving 11 bases between them. As DNA, the CDR3 is TGTGCCAGCAGCTTAGACTTATTCTTCGATGAGCAGTTCTTC. Amino acid sequence: CASSLDLFFDEQFF.

This clonotype was observed at least ten times. The chain uses TRBV6-2 or TRBV6-3 and TRBJ2-3; 8 positions agree with TRBD1. V was clipped by 5 bases and J by 2 bases; unmatched bases: 15. Germline V CDR1 and CDR2: MNHEY, SVGEGT. The length of the CDR3 is 18 residues. The DNA of the CDR3 is TGTGCCAGCAGTACCACCCTTAGGACAGGGTCTCCCACAGATACGCAGTATTTT. Protein: CASSTTLRTGSPTDTQYF.

The V gene is TRBV18, the J gene TRBJ2-7, with 7 bases fitting TRBD1. This CDR3 spans 15 amino acids. Germline V gene lookup returns CDR1 KGHSH and CDR2 LQKENI. Trimming removed 6 bases from V and 6 bases from J; junction bases left unmatched: 14. This CDR3 is CASSPSRGTAGEQYF. As DNA, the CDR3 is TGTGCCAGCTCTCCCTCCAGGGGGACGGCGGGCGAGCAGTACTTC.

This clonotype turned up a few times. This chain joins TRBV5-1 and TRBJ1-2; D is ambiguous. Between the trimmed V and J ends, which lost 2 bases and 0 bases, there was a span of 14 bases. This CDR3 comprises 16 residues. Per the germline V gene, CDR1 is SGHRS and CDR2 is YFSETQ. CDR3 loop: CASSFGPGLTNYGYTF. The DNA for the CDR3 is TGCGCCAGCAGCTTCGGCCCCGGCCTTACTAACTATGGCTACACCTTC.

This clonotype occurred a few times. This rearrangement joins TRBV7-2 to TRBJ2-1, with 7 bases identical to TRBD1. Trimming took 1 base from V and 13 from J; bases not matched to a gene: 13. The germline V gene has CDR1 SGHTA and CDR2 FQGNSA. This CDR3 contains 15 residues. The CDR3 coding sequence is TGTGCCAGCAGCTTAGAAATCTACCCGGGACAGCAACAGTTCTTC. Translation: CASSLEIYPGQQQFF.

This clonotype has ten or more counts. The chain has TRBV2 and TRBJ2-1; 8 nucleotides align to TRBD2. Germline CDR1 and CDR2: SNHLY and FYNNEI. The V gene end was trimmed by 6 bases and the J gene end by 6 bases; junction bases not matched to a gene: 7. The CDR3 is made up of 14 amino acids. DNA for the CDR3: TGTGCCAGCAGCCGGGAGGGCCTAGGCAATGAGCAGTTCTTC. Its protein product is CASSREGLGNEQFF.

This rearrangement joins TRBV4-2 to TRBJ2-1, with D uncertain. The CDR3 runs to 13 residues. The V end lost 4 bases, the J end lost 10 bases, and 14 bases lay between the germline ends. Germline values: CDR1 LGHNA, CDR2 YNFKEQ. CDR3 amino acids: CASSPPQKYEQFF. As DNA, the CDR3 is TGTGCCAGCAGCCCGCCGCAGAAATACGAGCAGTTCTTC.

This clonotype was counted many times. The V gene is TRBV6-2 or TRBV6-3, the J gene TRBJ2-7, with D possibly TRBD1 on 5 matching bases. Trimming removed 2 bases from V and 3 bases from J, with 14 bases in between. Germline loops: CDR1 MNHEY, CDR2 SVGEGT. The CDR3 has 15 amino acids. The CDR3 sequence is CASSYPRQLNYEQYF. DNA of the CDR3: TGTGCCAGCAGTTACCCTAGACAGCTTAACTACGAGCAGTACTTC.

This clonotype was detected many times. The genes are TRBV2 and TRBJ2-5, with 10 bases fitting TRBD1. Germline CDR1 is SNHLY and CDR2 is FYNNEI. This CDR3 is built from 12 residues. V shed 6 bases and J 5 bases; nucleotides not matched to a gene: 0. The CDR3 reads CASRDRGETQYF. The CDR3, as DNA: TGTGCCAGCAGGGACAGGGGGGAGACCCAGTACTTC.

The rearrangement links TRBV20-1 to TRBJ2-7, with TRBD2 identical over 9 bases. The CDR3 loop spans 15 amino acids. CDR1 and CDR2 (germline): DFQATT, SNEGSKA (reference sequence). Trimming cost V 0 bases and J 3 bases; bases outside gene matches: 6. CDR3 bases: TGCAGTGCTAGAGATGGGGCAGCGGGAGGCTACGAGCAGTACTTC. Translating it yields CSARDGAAGGYEQYF.

In this sample, this clonotype turned up many times. The chain joins TRBV18 to TRBJ1-5, with D unresolved. V was shortened by 6 bases and J by 0 bases, with 9 bases between the two germline ends. The CDR3 totals 14 residues. The germline CDR1 and CDR2 sequences are KGHSH and LQKENI. The CDR3 region is CASSPEYSNQPQHF. The CDR3 region has the DNA TGTGCCAGCTCGCCGGAATATAGCAATCAGCCCCAGCATTTT. Supplemented by reference TRBV18 and TRBJ1-5, the full variable domain reads NAGVMQNPRHLVRRRGQEARLRCSPMKGHSHVYWYRQLPEEGLKFMVYLQKENIIDESGMPKERFSAEFPKEGPSILRIQQVVRGDSAAYFCASSPEYSNQPQHFGDGTRLSIL.

CDR3 in DNA: TGTGCCAGCAGCCTATTCAATGGGCCCAATTCACCCCTCCACTTT. Protein: CASSLFNGPNSPLHF. The gene calls are TRBV7-9 and TRBJ1-6; no firm D call. CDR1 is SEHNR and CDR2 is FQNEAQ in the germline V gene (reference sequence). The V and J ends lost 5 bases and 7 bases respectively, with 15 bases between them. There are 15 residues in the CDR3.